This T cell receptor (beta chain) came from a study of cytomegalovirus exposure and HLA in healthy donors (dated by TCRdb to 2016 to 2017). As for the study more broadly: According to an earlier analysis of a few hundred of the donors, some 180 million T cells yielded approximately 120 million unique TCR beta sequences and approximately 280 Gb of sequence data. An early release that covered about 600 HLA-typed donors contained about 290 gigabases of sequencing data and about 93 million unique TCR sequences. Among the roughly 380 genotyped donors, about 85% belonged to the genetic ancestry cluster associated with self-reported Caucasian donors. The study aimed to test whether signatures of past pathogen exposure could be identified by cataloging public T cell receptors. Using immunosequencing, the study profiled T cell repertoires from 666 subjects and related those repertoires to cytomegalovirus serostatus. A separate validation cohort of some 130 different subjects was used in addition to the 666-subject first cohort. The study combined high-throughput TCR immunosequencing, statistical association of individual TCRs with disease status, and machine learning to predict cytomegalovirus infection status. A later analysis re-analyzed previously published TCR beta repertoires from approximately 670 donors and added high-resolution HLA genotyping to study TCR occurrence patterns. The later analysis used no new phenotypic data to find candidate immune exposures, relying instead on TCR beta sequences and their occurrence across donors. To decide whether each TCR beta V gene segment behaved as functional or pseudogenic, an earlier analysis of some 570 of the donors relied on high-throughput TCR beta sequencing. Donor age, sex, ethnicity and CMV serostatus were compiled together with the repertoire data. In a later genetic analysis, genome-wide SNP genotypes for about three fifths of the 666 donors were used, and that subset was treated as a discovery cohort. Every discovery cohort repertoire had been produced on one sequencing platform. HLA typing included class I and class II loci at four-digit resolution. Typing coverage varied by locus: roughly 620-640 donors for A, B, C, DRB1 and DQB1; approximately 500 for DQA1; about 570 for DPA1; about 450 for DPB1. Several DR-DQ haplotypes were handled as single units for association and clustering because linkage in the cohort was strong. On average, around 200,000 unique TCR beta nucleotide sequences were sequenced per donor among roughly 430 genotyped donors of the cohort, with approximately 18% of those sequences being non-productive.

In total, around 600 healthy bone marrow donors made up the cohort. Cohort members were all nominally healthy when sampled, although unrecorded immune exposures were likely present. The donor was CMV seropositive and belonged to the group of a few hundred seropositive cohort members. Each donor provided a peripheral blood sample, and peripheral blood mononuclear cells were used for TCR beta sequencing. Genomic DNA was extracted from the blood cell samples with the Qiagen DNeasy Blood Extraction Kit. Taken from the germline V gene, the CDR1 and CDR2 loops are MGHRA and YSYEKL. The CDR3 runs 14 amino acids, cysteine and phenylalanine included. The read is trimmed to its CDR3 DNA, 42 bases read in frame from base 1. Relative to germline, V is 6 bases shorter and J is 0 bases shorter, with 12 bases between their ends. Library creation used the immunoSEQ multiplex PCR assay. For the multiplex PCR, a mixture combining 60 forward primers for TCR Vbeta segments and 13 reverse primers for TCR Jbeta segments was used. A multiplex PCR assay on genomic DNA amplified the CDR3 region of rearranged TCR beta genes. The amplified TCR beta libraries were sequenced on the Illumina HiSeq System as 87-base-pair reads. The authors processed their data as follows. In a later analysis, some 80 million unique TCR beta chains were counted across the approximately 640 repertoires, and roughly 11 million of these chains were shared by at least two donors. A nearest-neighbor algorithm error-corrected the raw reads and collapsed the reads into unique sequences, merging closely related sequences to remove PCR and sequencing errors. To assign V, D and J gene segments, CDR3 sequences were aligned to IMGT reference sequences. For a sequence to be retained, at least a six-nucleotide match to both a V gene segment and a J gene segment was required. A rearrangement was called productive if the CDR3 had no stop codons and remained in frame with V and J, and every other rearrangement was called non-productive. CDR3 was defined according to IMGT convention as the region running from the second conserved V-encoded cysteine to the conserved J-encoded phenylalanine. Sequences without an unambiguous match to a single V gene segment were excluded from the earlier analysis of several hundred of the donors. In an earlier analysis of approximately 590 of the donors, V segments were called functional above 56.7% productive rearrangements and were called segregating when the between-donor standard deviation exceeded 5%. A statistical classification framework was built for diagnosing cytomegalovirus status from the catalog of TCR beta chain sequences. In a later analysis, TCR nucleotide sequences were compared against IMGT/GENE-DB human TR gene sequences so that V and J genes could be assigned. Using the TCRdist pipeline, a later analysis assigned CDR3 sequences along with most-parsimonious VDJ recombination scenarios. In a later analysis, each TCR beta chain was defined by its CDR3 amino acid sequence together with its V-gene family, and reads without a unique V-gene family were excluded. As a way to deal with suspected cross-contamination and a sequencing artifact, a later analysis dropped roughly 600 nucleotide sequences that were highly shared and had low generation probability. A later analysis calculated a clonal expansion index for each public chain from normalized within-repertoire ranks of inferred template counts. Generation probabilities in a later analysis came from a VDJ recombination model fitted to out-of-frame rearrangements, and those results were checked against IGoR. Hypergeometric tests were used in a later analysis to score TCR-TCR, TCR-HLA and TCR-CMV co-occurrence, with a repertoire-size bias correction applied to the TCR pairs. False discovery rates were estimated in a later analysis by permuting HLA or CMV assignments 20 times. In a later analysis, co-occurring TCRs were grouped using DBSCAN, with TCRdist sequence similarity added in when clustering inside HLA-allele-positive subsets. Co-occurrence clustering excluded repertoires with fewer than 30,000 or more than 120,000 public chains, plus five with anomalous nucleotide sharing. The immuneACCESS repertoire file appears here via TCRdb, limited to in-frame rearrangements. These files lack a portion of the clones; in checked studies, under half of the deficit traces to unresolved V genes, and the cause of the others is not known. V and J calls and clone size come straight from that table; D and trimming were deduced from the DNA. The sample table lists around 150,000 clones, 82% of them with a count of one. The ten largest clonotypes hold around 10% of the sample.

Concerning this clone: Its cognate antigen has yet to be identified. No qualities accompany the bases; no much larger clone lies one base away.

Broader findings and caveats from the paper: CMV serostatus was the only immune exposure information available for the cohort. When HLA alleles, especially DR and DQ, strongly co-occurred, attributing TCR associations to individual alleles was difficult. Only TCR beta chains were sequenced in this cohort, and the absence of alpha or paired-chain data limited detectable features. Roughly uniform sequencing depth across donors was assumed in presence/absence analyses, although this assumption may not hold. Across donors, most TCR sequences were observed very rarely, whereas some public TCRs were present in many individuals. Correlated functional status among segregating V segments might be attributable to linkage disequilibrium, but an unknown experimental factor could not be ruled out. A later analysis found that HLA-associated TCR beta chains were more clonally expanded and had lower generation probabilities than equally common non-associated chains. The sequencing pipeline was judged likely to have produced a cluster of highly shared sequence variants as a technical artifact. The study gave a list of about 160 TCR beta chains associated with cytomegalovirus. In a later analysis, most CMV-associated TCR beta chains were found to appear HLA-restricted, with HLA associations seemingly driven largely by CMV exposure. V-gene and J-gene trimming of TCR beta chains was associated with a missense DCLRE1C variant in a later genetic analysis, and the association was replicated in an independent cohort. In a later genetic analysis, fewer N-insertions in productive TCRs were reported among donors in an Asian-associated ancestry cluster than the roughly 700-donor mean. A further reported finding was that TCR beta sequences accurately predicted the HLA-A and HLA-B alleles for most subjects in the first cohort. Specific HLA alleles were associated with 15,000 to 20,000 TCR beta sequences at a false discovery rate of 0.05 in a later analysis. Because the 87-base-pair reads could not distinguish some IMGT-functional V segments, including TRBV6-2 and TRBV6-3, those segments were excluded. A later analysis found that TCR association rates varied across HLA loci, with DRB1 alleles showing the most associated TCRs and HLA-C alleles the fewest. In a later analysis, several top co-occurrence clusters were reported to appear linked to parvovirus B19, influenza, CMV and Epstein-Barr virus. In vitro tests confirmed that a few of the cytomegalovirus-associated TCR beta chains recognize cytomegalovirus antigens. It was suggested by the authors that the approach could potentially be generalized to other disease states and immunological phenotypes. Because HLA typing was unavailable for some donors at each locus, only the typed subset was used in association tests. In both the original and validation cohorts, the classifier was reported to diagnose cytomegalovirus status with high specificity and sensitivity. The earlier analysis of some 540 of the donors excluded seventeen rarely observed V segments, including chromosome 9 orphons, because counts were too low. In an earlier analysis of more than 500 of the donors, most TCR beta V segments appeared in productive rearrangements about 87% or about 30% of the time, broadly matching IMGT annotations.

Sequencing was done on a sample of PBMCs. The chain is assembled from TRBV4-1 and TRBJ2-7; a tentative D match to TRBD1 spans 5 bases. This receptor was taken from a man aged 50 to 60 in good health and CMV-seropositive. The CDR3 region has the sequence CASSPQGISYEQYF. The nucleotide sequence is TGCGCCAGCAGTCCCCAGGGAATCTCCTACGAGCAGTACTTC.